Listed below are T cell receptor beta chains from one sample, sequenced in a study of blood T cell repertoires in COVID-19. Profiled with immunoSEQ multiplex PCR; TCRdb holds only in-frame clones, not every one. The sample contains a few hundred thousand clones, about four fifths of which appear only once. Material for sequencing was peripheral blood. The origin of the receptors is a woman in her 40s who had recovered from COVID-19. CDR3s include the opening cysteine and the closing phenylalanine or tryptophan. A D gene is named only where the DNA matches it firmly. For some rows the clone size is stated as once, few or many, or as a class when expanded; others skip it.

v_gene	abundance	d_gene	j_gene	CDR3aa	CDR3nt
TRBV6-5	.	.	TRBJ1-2	CASRLYQGSPRGYTF	TGTGCCAGCAGACTTTACCAGGGGTCCCCTAGGGGCTACACCTTC
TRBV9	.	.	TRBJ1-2	CASSVGGSRSGYTF	TGTGCCAGCAGCGTAGGCGGGTCTCGGTCTGGCTACACCTTC
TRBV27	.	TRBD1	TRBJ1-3	CASSPWTGGSGNTIYF	TGTGCCAGCAGCCCGTGGACAGGGGGCTCTGGAAACACCATATATTTT
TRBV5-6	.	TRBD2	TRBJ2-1	CASSLGLAGRYDEQFF	TGTGCCAGCAGCTTGGGGCTAGCGGGGAGGTACGATGAGCAGTTCTTC
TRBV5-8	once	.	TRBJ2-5	CASTPGRRETQYF	TGTGCCAGCACGCCGGGAAGACGGGAGACCCAGTACTTC
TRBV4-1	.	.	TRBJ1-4	CASSQGGLGSEKLFF	TGCGCCAGCAGCCAAGGGGGCTTAGGTTCGGAAAAACTGTTTTTT
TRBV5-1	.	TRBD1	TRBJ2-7	CASRLGQGPSPYEQYF	TGCGCCAGCAGATTGGGACAGGGCCCCTCCCCCTACGAGCAGTACTTC
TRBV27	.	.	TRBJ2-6	CASRTRSRAGANVLTF	TGTGCCAGCAGAACCAGGAGCAGGGCTGGGGCCAACGTCCTGACTTTC
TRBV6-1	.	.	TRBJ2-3	CASSDGGSTDTQYF	TGTGCCAGCAGTGACGGGGGAAGCACAGATACGCAGTATTTT
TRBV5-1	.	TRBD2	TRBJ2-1	CASRLSGGSPEFYNEQFF	TGCGCCAGCCGCCTTAGCGGGGGGTCCCCCGAGTTTTACAATGAGCAGTTCTTC
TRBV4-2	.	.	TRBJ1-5	CASSQDAGQPQHF	TGTGCCAGCAGCCAAGATGCCGGTCAGCCCCAGCATTTT
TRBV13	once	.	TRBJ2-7	CASSLTGRSYEQYF	TGTGCCAGCAGCTTAACAGGTAGATCCTACGAGCAGTACTTC
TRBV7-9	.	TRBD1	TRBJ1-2	CASSPPTGHYGYTF	TGTGCCAGCAGCCCACCGACAGGGCACTATGGCTACACCTTC
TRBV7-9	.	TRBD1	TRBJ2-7	CASSYGQGRRYEQYF	TGTGCCAGCAGTTATGGACAGGGGCGCCGCTACGAGCAGTACTTC
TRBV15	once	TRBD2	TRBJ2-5	CATSRDSGPQETQYF	TGTGCCACCAGCAGAGATAGCGGGCCCCAAGAGACCCAGTACTTC
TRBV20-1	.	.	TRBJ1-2	CSAWRGERYTF	TGCAGTGCGTGGCGGGGGGAGCGCTACACCTTC
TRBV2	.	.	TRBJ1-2	CASSEQNYGYTF	TGTGCCAGCAGTGAACAGAACTATGGCTACACCTTC
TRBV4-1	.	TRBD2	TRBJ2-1	CASSQLGLARNEQFF	TGCGCCAGCAGCCAACTGGGACTAGCACGCAATGAGCAGTTCTTC
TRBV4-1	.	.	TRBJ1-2	CASSQDEQAHGYTF	TGCGCCAGCAGCCAAGATGAACAGGCGCATGGCTACACCTTC
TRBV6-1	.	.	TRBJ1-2	CASSEVQGWTNYGYTF	TGTGCCAGCAGTGAAGTACAGGGTTGGACTAACTATGGCTACACCTTC
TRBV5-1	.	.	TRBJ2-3	CASSLSVTDTQYF	TGCGCCAGCAGCTTGTCGGTTACAGATACGCAGTATTTT
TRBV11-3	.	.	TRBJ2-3	CASSPDSFDLNTDTQYF	TGTGCCAGCAGCCCGGACAGCTTCGACTTAAACACAGATACGCAGTATTTT
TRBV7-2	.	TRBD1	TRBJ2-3	CASSLVAQGTDTQYF	TGTGCCAGCAGCTTAGTGGCACAGGGGACAGATACGCAGTATTTT
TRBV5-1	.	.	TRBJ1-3	CASSWTGGSGNTIYF	TGCGCCAGCAGCTGGACGGGAGGATCTGGAAACACCATATATTTT
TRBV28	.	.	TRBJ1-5	CASGLVDRHQPQHF	TGTGCCAGCGGATTAGTGGACAGACATCAGCCCCAGCATTTT
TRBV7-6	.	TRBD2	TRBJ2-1	CASSKGLAGGPLYNEQFF	TGTGCCAGCAGCAAAGGACTAGCGGGGGGGCCGCTCTACAATGAGCAGTTCTTC
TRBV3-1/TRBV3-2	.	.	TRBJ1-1	CASTRGGVNTEAFF	TGTGCCAGCACCCGGGGAGGGGTGAACACTGAAGCTTTCTTT